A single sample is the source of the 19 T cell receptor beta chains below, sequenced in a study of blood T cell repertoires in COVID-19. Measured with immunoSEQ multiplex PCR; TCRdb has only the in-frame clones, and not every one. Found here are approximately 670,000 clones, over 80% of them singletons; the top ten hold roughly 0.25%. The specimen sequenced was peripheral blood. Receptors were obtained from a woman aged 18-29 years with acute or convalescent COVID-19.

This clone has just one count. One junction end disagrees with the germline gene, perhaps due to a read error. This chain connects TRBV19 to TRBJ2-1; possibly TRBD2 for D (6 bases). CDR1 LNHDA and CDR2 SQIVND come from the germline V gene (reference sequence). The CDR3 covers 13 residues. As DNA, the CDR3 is TGTGCCAGTAGCACCGACTATGGACTAACAAAGGTCTTC. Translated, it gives CASSTDYGLTKVF. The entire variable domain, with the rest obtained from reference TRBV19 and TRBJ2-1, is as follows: DGGITQSPKYLFRKEGQNVTLSCEQNLNHDAMYWYRQDPGQGLRLIYYSQIVNDFQKGDIAEGYSVSREKKESFPLTVTSAQKNPTAFYLCASSTDYGLTKVFGPGTRLTVL.

The CDR3, as DNA: TGTGCCAGCACGGACAGCCCCTACAATGAGCAGTTCTTC. Protein product: CASTDSPYNEQFF. The genes are TRBV9 and TRBJ2-1; a possible D gene is TRBD1 (6 bases). Germline loops: CDR1 SGDLS, CDR2 YYNGEE. The V end lost 6 bases, the J end lost 2 bases, and 9 bases lay between the germline ends. CDR3 length equals 13 residues.

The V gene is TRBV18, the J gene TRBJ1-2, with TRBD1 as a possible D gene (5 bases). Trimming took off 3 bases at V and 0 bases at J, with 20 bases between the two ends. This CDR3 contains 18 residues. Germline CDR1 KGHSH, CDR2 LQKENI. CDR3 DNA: TGTGCCAGCTCACCCAACCCGGACACCCAACGGACTAACTATGGCTACACCTTC. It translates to CASSPNPDTQRTNYGYTF.

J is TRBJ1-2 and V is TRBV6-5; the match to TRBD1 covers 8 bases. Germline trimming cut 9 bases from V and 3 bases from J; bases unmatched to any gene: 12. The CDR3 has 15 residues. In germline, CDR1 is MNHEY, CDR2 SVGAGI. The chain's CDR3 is CASSRQGMMDYGYTF. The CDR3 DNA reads TGTGCCAGTAGCCGACAGGGGATGATGGACTATGGCTACACCTTC.

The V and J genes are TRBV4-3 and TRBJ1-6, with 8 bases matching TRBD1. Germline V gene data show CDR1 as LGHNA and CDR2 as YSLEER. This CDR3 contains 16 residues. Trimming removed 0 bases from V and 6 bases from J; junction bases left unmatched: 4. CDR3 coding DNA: TGCGCCAGCAGCCAAGATTCCAGGGGGCGTAATTCACCCCTCCACTTT. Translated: CASSQDSRGRNSPLHF.

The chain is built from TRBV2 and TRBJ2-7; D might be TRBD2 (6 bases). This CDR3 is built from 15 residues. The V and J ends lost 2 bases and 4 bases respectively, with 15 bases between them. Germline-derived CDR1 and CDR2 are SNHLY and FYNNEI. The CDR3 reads CASSEFGGNGYEQYF. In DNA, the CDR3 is TGTGCCAGCAGTGAATTTGGCGGGAACGGGTACGAGCAGTACTTC.

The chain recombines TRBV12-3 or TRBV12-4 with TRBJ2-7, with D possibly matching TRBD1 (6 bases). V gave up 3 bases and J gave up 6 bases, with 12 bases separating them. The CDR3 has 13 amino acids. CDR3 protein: CASSLGAVSEQYF. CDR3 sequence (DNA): TGTGCCAGCAGTTTGGGGGCGGTGTCCGAGCAGTACTTC.

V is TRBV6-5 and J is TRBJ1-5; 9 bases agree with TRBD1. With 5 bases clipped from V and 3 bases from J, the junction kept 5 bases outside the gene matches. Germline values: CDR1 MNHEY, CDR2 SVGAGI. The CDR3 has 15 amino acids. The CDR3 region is CASSLGQGTNQPQHF. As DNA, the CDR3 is TGTGCCAGCAGTCTGGGACAGGGAACCAATCAGCCCCAGCATTTT.

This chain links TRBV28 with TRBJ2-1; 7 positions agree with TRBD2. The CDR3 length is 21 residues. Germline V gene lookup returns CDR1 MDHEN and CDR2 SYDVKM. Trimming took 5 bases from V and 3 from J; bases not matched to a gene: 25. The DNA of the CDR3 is TGTGCCAGCAGTCCATCTAGCTTGGGGGGGAGCCCCTGGGGTTACTACAATGAGCAGTTCTTC. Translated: CASSPSSLGGSPWGYYNEQFF.

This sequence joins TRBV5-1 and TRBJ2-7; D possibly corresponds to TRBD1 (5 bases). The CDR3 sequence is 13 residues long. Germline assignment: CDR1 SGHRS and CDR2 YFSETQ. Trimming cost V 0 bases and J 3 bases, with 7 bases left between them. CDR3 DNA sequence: TGCGCCAGCAGCTTGGGGACACTCTACGAGCAGTACTTC. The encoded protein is CASSLGTLYEQYF.

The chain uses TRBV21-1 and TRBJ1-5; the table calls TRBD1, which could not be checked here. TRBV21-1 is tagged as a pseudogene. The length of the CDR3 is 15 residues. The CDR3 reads CASSKGPGGWQPQHF. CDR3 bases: TGTGCCAGCAGTAAAGGTCCAGGGGGCTGGCAGCCCCAGCATTTT.

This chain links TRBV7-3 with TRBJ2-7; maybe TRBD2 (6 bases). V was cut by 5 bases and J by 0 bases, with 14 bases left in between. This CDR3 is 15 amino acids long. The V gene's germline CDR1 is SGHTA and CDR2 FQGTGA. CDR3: CASSLGASDSYEQYF. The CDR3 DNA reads TGTGCCAGCAGCCTTGGGGCTAGCGACTCCTACGAGCAGTACTTC.

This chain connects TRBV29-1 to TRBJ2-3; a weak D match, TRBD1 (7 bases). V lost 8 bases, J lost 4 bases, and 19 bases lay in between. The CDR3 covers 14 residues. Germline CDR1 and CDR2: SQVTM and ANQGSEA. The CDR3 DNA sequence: TGCAGCCGGTCGGGGGCAGGGGGGTCAGATACGCAGTATTTT. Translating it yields CSRSGAGGSDTQYF.

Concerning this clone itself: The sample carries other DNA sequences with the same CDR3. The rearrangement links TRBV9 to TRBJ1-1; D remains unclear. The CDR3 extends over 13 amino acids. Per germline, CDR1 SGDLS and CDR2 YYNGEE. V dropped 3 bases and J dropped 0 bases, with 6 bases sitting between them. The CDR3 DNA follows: TGTGCCAGCAGCGCCACAGTGAACACTGAAGCTTTCTTT. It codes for CASSATVNTEAFF.

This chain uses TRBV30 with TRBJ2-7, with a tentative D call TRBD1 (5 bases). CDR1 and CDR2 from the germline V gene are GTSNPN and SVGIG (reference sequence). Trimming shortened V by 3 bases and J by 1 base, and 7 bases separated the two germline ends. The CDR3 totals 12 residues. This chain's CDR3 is CAWRRGSYEQYF. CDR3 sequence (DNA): TGTGCCTGGAGAAGGGGATCCTACGAGCAGTACTTC. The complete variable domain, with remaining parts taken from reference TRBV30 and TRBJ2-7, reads SQTIHQWPATLVQPVGSPLSLECTVEGTSNPNLYWYRQAAGRGLQLLFYSVGIGQISSEVPQNLSASRPQDRQFILSSKKLLLSDSGFYLCAWRRGSYEQYFGPGTRLTVT.

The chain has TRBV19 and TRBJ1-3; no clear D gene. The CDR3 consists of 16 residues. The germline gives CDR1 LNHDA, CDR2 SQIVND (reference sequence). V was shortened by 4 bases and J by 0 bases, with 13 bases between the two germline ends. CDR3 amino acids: CASSTPSASSGNTIYF. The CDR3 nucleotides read TGTGCCAGTAGTACCCCCTCTGCGAGCTCTGGAAACACCATATATTTT.

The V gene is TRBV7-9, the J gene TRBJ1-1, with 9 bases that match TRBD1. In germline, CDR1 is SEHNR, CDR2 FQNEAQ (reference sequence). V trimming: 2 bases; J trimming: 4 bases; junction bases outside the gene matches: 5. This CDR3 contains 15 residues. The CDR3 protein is CASSLLTGGGTEAFF. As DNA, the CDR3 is TGTGCCAGCAGCTTACTGACAGGGGGAGGCACTGAAGCTTTCTTT.

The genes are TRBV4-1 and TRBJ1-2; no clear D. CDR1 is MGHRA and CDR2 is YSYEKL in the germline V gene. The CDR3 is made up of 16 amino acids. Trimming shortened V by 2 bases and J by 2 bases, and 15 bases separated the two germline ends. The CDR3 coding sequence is TGCGCCAGCAGCCAACAGGTTCGGGGATACAACTATGGCTACACCTTC. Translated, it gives CASSQQVRGYNYGYTF.

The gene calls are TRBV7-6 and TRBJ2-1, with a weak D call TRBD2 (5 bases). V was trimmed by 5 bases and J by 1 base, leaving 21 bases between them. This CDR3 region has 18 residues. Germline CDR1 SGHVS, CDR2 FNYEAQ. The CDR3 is CASSRTFSTWRSYNEQFF. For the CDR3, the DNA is TGTGCCAGCAGCCGCACATTTTCGACGTGGAGGTCCTACAATGAGCAGTTCTTC.